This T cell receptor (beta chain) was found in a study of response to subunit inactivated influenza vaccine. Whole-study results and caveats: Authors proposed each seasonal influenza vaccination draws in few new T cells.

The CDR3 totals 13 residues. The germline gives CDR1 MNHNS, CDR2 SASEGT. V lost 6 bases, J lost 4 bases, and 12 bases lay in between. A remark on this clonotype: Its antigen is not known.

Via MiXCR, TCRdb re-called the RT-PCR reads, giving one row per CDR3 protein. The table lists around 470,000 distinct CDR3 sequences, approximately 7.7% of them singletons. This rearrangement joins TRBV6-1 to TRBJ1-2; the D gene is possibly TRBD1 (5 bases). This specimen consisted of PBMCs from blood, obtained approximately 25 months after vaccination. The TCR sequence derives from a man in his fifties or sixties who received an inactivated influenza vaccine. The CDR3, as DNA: TGTGCCAGCAGGCAGGGAAAGCTCTATGGCTACACCTTC. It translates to CASRQGKLYGYTF.